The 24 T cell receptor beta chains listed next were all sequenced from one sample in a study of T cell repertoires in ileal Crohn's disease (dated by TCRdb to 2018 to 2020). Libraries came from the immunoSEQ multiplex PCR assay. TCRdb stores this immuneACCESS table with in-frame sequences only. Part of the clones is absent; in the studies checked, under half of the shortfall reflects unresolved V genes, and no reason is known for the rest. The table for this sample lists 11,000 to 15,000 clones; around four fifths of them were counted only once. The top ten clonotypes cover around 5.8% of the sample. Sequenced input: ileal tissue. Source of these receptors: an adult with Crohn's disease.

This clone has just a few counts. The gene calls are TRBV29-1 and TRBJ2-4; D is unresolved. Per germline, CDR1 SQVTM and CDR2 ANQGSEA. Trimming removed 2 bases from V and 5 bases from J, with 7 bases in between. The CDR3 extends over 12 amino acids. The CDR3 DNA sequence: TGCAGCGTTGAACCCCAGGAAAACATTCAGTACTTC. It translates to CSVEPQENIQYF. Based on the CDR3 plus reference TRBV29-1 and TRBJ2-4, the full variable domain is SAVISQKPSRDICQRGTSLTIQCQVDSQVTMMFWYRQQPGQSLTLIATANQGSEATYESGFVIDKFPISRPNLTFSTLTVSNMSPEDSSIYLCSVEPQENIQYFGAGTRLSVL.

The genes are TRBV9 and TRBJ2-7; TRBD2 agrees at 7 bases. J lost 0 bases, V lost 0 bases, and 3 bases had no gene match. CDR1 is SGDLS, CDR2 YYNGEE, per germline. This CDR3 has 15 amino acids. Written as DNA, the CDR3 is TGTGCCAGCAGCGTAGATCGGGACTACTCCTACGAGCAGTACTTC. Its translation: CASSVDRDYSYEQYF.

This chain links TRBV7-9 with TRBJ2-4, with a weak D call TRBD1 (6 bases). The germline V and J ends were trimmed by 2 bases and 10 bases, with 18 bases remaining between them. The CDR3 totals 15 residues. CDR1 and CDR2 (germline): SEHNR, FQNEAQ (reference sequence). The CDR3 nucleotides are TGTGCCAGCAGCTTACCGGCGACAGGCTTGGGGATTCAGTACTTC. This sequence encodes CASSLPATGLGIQYF.

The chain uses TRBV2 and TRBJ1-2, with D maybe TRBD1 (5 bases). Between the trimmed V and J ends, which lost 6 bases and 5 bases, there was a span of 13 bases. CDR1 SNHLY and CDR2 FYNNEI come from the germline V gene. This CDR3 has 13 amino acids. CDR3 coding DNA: TGTGCCAGCAGCGGGGAGGGACGGTATGGCTACACCTTC. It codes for CASSGEGRYGYTF.

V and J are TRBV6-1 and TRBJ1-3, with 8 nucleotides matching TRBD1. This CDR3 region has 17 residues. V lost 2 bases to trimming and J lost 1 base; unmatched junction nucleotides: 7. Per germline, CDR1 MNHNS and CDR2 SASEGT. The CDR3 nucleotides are TGTGCCAGCAGTGAAAGGGACAGGAAGACTTCTGGAAACACCATATATTTT. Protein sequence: CASSERDRKTSGNTIYF.

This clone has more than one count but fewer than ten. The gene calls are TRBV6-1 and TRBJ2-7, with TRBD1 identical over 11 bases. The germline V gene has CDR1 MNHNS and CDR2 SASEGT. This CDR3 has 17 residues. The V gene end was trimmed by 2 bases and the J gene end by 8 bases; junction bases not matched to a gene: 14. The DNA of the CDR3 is TGTGCCAGCAGTGAAACCTTTAACCGGGACAGGGGGATAAAGCAGTACTTC. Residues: CASSETFNRDRGIKQYF.

In nucleotides, the CDR3 is TGTGCCAGCAGCTTAACTAGCGGGCTCTCTGGGGCCAACGTCCTGACTTTC. Protein: CASSLTSGLSGANVLTF. This chain links TRBV7-3 with TRBJ2-6; 7 positions agree with TRBD2. Germline CDR1 is SGHTA and CDR2 is FQGTGA. The CDR3 runs to 17 residues. V trimming: 0 bases; J trimming: 0 bases; junction bases outside the gene matches: 2.

This CDR3 is CASSFAAYNEQFF. The CDR3, as DNA: TGTGCCAGCAGTTTTGCGGCATACAATGAGCAGTTCTTC. The V and J genes are TRBV6-6 and TRBJ2-1; D call uncertain. Trimming pared 4 bases from V and 4 bases from J, leaving 8 bases between. Germline V gene lookup returns CDR1 MNHNY and CDR2 SVGAGI (reference sequence). CDR3 length equals 13 residues.

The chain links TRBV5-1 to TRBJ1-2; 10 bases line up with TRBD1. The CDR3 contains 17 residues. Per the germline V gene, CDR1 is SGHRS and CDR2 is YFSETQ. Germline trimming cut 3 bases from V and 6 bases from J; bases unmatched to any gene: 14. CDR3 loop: CASSSDGFGQGVNGYTF. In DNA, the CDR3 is TGCGCCAGCAGCTCGGACGGTTTTGGACAGGGGGTTAATGGCTACACCTTC.

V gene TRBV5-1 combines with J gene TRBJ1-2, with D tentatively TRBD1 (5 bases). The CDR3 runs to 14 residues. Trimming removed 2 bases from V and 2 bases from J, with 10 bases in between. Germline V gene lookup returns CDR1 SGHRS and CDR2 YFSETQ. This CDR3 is CASSLSQGNYGYTF. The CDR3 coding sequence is TGCGCCAGCAGCTTATCCCAGGGAAACTATGGCTACACCTTC. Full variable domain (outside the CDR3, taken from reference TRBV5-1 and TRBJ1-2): KAGVTQTPRYLIKTRGQQVTLSCSPISGHRSVSWYQQTPGQGLQFLFEYFSETQRNKGNFPGRFSGRQFSNSRSEMNVSTLELGDSALYLCASSLSQGNYGYTFGSGTRLTVV.

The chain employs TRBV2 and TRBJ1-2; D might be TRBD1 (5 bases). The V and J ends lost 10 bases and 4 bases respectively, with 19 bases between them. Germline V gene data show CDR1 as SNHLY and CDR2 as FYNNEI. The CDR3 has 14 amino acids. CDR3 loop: CATSPWGDAYGYTF. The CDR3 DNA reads TGTGCCACCTCCCCCTGGGGGGACGCCTATGGCTACACCTTC.

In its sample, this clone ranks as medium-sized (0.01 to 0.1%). CDR3 in DNA: TGTGCCAGTAGTATCGGGACAGGGGGTGGGCAGCCCCAGCATTTT. This codes for CASSIGTGGGQPQHF. The rearrangement links TRBV19 to TRBJ1-5; TRBD1 matches at 11 bases. V shed 3 bases and J 7 bases; nucleotides not matched to a gene: 5. Germline assignment: CDR1 LNHDA and CDR2 SQIVND (reference sequence). This CDR3 is built from 15 residues.

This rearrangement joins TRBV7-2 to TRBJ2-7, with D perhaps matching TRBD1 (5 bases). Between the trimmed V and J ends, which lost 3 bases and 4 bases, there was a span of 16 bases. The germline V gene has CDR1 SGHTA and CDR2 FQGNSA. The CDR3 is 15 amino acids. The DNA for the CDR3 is TGTGCCAGCAGCTTGCATGGGGCGCCTGGGTACGAGCAGTACTTC. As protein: CASSLHGAPGYEQYF.

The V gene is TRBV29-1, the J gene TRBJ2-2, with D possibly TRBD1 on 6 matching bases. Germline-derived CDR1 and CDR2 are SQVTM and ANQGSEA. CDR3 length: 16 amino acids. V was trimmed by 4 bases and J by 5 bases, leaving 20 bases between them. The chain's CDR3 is CSVGSAGARGTGELFF. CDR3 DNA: TGCAGCGTTGGATCGGCAGGGGCGCGAGGGACCGGGGAGCTGTTTTTT.

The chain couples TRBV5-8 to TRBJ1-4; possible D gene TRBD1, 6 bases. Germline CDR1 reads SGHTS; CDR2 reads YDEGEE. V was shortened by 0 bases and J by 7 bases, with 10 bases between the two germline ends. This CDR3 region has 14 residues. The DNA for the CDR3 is TGTGCCAGCAGCTTGGTGGGGGCGGGTGAAAAACTGTTTTTT. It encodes CASSLVGAGEKLFF.

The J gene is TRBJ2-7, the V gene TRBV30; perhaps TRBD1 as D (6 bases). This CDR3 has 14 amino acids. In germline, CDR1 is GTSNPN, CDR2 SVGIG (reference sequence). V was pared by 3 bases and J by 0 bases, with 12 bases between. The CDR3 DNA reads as TGTGCCTGGAGGGGGACATTGGTCTCCTACGAGCAGTACTTC. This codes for CAWRGTLVSYEQYF.

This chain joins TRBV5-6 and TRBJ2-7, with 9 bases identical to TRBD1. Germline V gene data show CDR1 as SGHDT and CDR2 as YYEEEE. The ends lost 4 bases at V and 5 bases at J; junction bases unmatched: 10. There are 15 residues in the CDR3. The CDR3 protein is CASSRRQGGWHEQYF. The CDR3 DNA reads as TGTGCCAGCAGCCGTCGACAGGGGGGGTGGCACGAGCAGTACTTC.

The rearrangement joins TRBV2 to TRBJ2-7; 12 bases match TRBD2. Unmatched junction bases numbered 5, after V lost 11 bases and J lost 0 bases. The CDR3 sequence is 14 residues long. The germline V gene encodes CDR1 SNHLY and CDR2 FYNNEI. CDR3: CAWTSGVYSYEQYF. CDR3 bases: TGTGCCTGGACTAGCGGGGTATACTCCTACGAGCAGTACTTC.

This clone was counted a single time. The DNA for the CDR3 is TGTGCCAGCAGCCAACCGGGACAGGGTTTCAACACCATATATTTT. It codes for CASSQPGQGFNTIYF. The rearrangement links TRBV14 to TRBJ1-3, with TRBD1 identical over 9 bases. The CDR3 runs 15 residues. Looked up from germline, CDR1 is SGHDN and CDR2 is FVKESK. Trimming at V came to 2 bases and at J to 7 bases, leaving 6 bases not matched to a gene.

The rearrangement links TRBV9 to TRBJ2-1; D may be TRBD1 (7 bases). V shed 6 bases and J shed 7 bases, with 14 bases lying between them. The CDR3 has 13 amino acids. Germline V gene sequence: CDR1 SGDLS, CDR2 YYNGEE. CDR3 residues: CASTGGTANEQFF. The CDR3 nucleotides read TGTGCCAGCACAGGGGGGACGGCTAATGAGCAGTTCTTC. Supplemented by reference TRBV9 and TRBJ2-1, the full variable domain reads DSGVTQTPKHLITATGQRVTLRCSPRSGDLSVYWYQQSLDQGLQFLIQYYNGEERAKGNILERFSAQQFPDLHSELNLSSLELGDSALYFCASTGGTANEQFFGPGTRLTVL.

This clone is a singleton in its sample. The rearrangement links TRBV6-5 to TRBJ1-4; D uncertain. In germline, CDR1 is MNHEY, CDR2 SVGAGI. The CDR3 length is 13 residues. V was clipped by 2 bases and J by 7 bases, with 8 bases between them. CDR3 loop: CASSYRGSEKLFF. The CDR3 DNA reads TGTGCCAGCAGTTACCGTGGTAGTGAAAAACTGTTTTTT.

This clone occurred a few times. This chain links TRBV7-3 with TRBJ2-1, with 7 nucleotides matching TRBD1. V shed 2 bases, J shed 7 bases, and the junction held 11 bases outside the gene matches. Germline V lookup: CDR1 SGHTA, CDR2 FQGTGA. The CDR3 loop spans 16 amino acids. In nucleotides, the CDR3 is TGTGCCAGCAGCTTAGCGCAGGGGGTCGGGCGGAATGAGCAGTTCTTC. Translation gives CASSLAQGVGRNEQFF.

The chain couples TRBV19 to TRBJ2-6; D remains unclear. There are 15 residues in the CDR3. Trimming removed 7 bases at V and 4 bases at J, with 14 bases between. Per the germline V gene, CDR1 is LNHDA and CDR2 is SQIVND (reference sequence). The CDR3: CASNIPRQGANVLTF. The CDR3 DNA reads TGTGCCAGTAACATCCCTCGTCAGGGGGCCAACGTCCTGACTTTC.

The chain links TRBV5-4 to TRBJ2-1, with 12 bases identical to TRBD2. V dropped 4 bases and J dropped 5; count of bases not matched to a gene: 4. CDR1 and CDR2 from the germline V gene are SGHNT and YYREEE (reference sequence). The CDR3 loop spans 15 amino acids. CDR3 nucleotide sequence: TGTGCCAGCAGCCTTGGACTAGCGGGAAACAATGAGCAGTTCTTC. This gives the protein CASSLGLAGNNEQFF.